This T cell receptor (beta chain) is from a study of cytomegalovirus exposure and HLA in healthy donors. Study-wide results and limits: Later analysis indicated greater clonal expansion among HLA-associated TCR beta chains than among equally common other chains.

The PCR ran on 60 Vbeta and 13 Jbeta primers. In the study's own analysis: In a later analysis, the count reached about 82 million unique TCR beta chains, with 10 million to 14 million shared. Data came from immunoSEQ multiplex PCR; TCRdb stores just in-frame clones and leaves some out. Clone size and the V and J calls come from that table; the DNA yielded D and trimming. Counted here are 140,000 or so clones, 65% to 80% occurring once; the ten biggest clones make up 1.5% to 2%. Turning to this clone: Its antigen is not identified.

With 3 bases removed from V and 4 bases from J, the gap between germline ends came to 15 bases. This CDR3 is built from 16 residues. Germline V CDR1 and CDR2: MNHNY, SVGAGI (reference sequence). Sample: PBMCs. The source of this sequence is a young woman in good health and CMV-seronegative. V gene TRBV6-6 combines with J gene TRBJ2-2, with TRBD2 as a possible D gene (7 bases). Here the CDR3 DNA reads TGTGCCAGCAGTTATTTCGCGGGGGCGGGCACCGGGGAGCTGTTTTTT. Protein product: CASSYFAGAGTGELFF.